This T cell receptor beta chain was recovered during a study of blood T cell repertoires in COVID-19. Study-level information: Some COVID-19 samples were acute and others convalescent; all came from the United States, Italy and Spain.

Those who participated ranged in age from about 18 to 89 years and resided in 20 to 25 US areas. Measured with immunoSEQ multiplex PCR; TCRdb has only the in-frame clones, and not every one. Altogether about 280,000 clones are present, 85% being singletons, with the ten largest covering roughly 2.5%. Source material: PBMCs or T cells enriched from blood (not recorded which). This sequence was found in a woman in her forties or fifties who had recovered from COVID-19.

The CDR3 here is CASSLFRVSYTF. CDR3 nucleotide sequence: TGCGCCAGCAGCTTATTCAGGGTTAGCTACACCTTC. This chain links TRBV5-1 with TRBJ1-2; a possible D gene is TRBD1 (5 bases). Looked up from germline, CDR1 is SGHRS and CDR2 is YFSETQ. The CDR3 consists of 12 residues. Trimming took off 2 bases at V and 9 bases at J, with 11 bases between the two ends.